This entry concerns a single T cell receptor (beta chain). Its antigen remains unidentified. This record comes from a study of cytotoxic CD8 clonotypes in ibrutinib-treated CLL. Findings and limits, study-wide: Baseline clonality, above age-matched healthy donor levels, tracked circulating CD8+ T-cell counts. Sampling times differed between sustained-remission and progressing patients.

Here immunoSEQ multiplex PCR was the method, and the copy in TCRdb shows in-frame clones only, minus some. The sample has roughly 150,000 clones; 70% to 90% are singletons. V lost 0 bases to trimming and J lost 2 bases, with 8 bases between them. The germline CDR1 and CDR2 sequences are SEHNR and FQNEAQ (reference sequence). The length of the CDR3 is 14 residues. The receptor was isolated from a human donor with chronic lymphocytic leukemia. The chain has TRBV7-9 and TRBJ2-7; no clear D. The sample here was PBMCs, taken at disease progression, from a patient treated with ibrutinib. The CDR3 DNA follows: TGTGCCAGCAGCTTAGCGGAAGGGACCTACGAGCAGTACTTC. Amino acid sequence: CASSLAEGTYEQYF.